The 25 T cell receptor beta chains listed next were all sequenced from one sample in a study of beta chain features in type 1 diabetes. What was sequenced were expressed TCRB transcripts, since all of the isolated RNA had been reverse transcribed. Profiling relied on immunoSEQ multiplex PCR, and the TCRdb table lists in-frame clones only, not all of them. Among fewer than 350,000 clones listed, around a fifth were seen once. Sequencing was performed on naive CD4+ T cells from blood. The source is a woman between 18 and 29 years old in good health.

The chain uses TRBV29-1 and TRBJ1-4; a possible D gene is TRBD1 (6 bases). The V gene's germline CDR1 is SQVTM and CDR2 ANQGSEA. Trimming left V 7 bases short and J 4 bases short, with 10 bases between. This CDR3 has 12 residues. The CDR3 region is CSAGQHNEKLFF. CDR3 coding DNA: TGCAGCGCCGGACAGCATAATGAAAAACTGTTTTTT.

The rearrangement uses TRBV7-2 and TRBJ2-2; D is perhaps TRBD1 (6 bases). The CDR3 totals 15 residues. Germline-derived CDR1 and CDR2 are SGHTA and FQGNSA. V lost 0 bases to trimming and J lost 4 bases, with 9 bases between them. The CDR3 loop reads CASSLALRGTGELFF. Here the CDR3 DNA reads TGTGCCAGCAGCTTAGCACTCAGGGGCACCGGGGAGCTGTTTTTT. Filled out from reference TRBV7-2 and TRBJ2-2, the complete variable domain reads GAGVSQSPSNKVTEKGKDVELRCDPISGHTALYWYRQSLGQGLEFLIYFQGNSAPDKSGLPSDRFSAERTGGSVSTLTIQRTQQEDSAVYLCASSLALRGTGELFFGEGSRLTVL.

The chain uses TRBV5-1 and TRBJ2-3, with D perhaps TRBD1 (6 bases). There are 14 residues in the CDR3. V was clipped by 1 base and J by 6 bases, with 12 bases between them. Germline V gene lookup returns CDR1 SGHRS and CDR2 YFSETQ. The CDR3 is CASSLQTQGDTQYF. The DNA for the CDR3 is TGCGCCAGCAGCTTGCAGACGCAGGGGGATACGCAGTATTTT.

This clone was counted a few times. The gene calls are TRBV11-2 and TRBJ2-1; TRBD2 aligns across 8 bases. The germline V gene has CDR1 SGHAT and CDR2 FQNNGV. This CDR3 comprises 16 residues. The V gene end was trimmed by 1 base and the J gene end by 2 bases; junction bases not matched to a gene: 4. CDR3 loop: CASSLVAGPAYNEQFF. CDR3 coding DNA: TGTGCCAGCAGCTTAGTAGCGGGACCCGCCTACAATGAGCAGTTCTTC.

This clone turned up a few times. CDR3 sequence (DNA): TGTGCCAGCAGCCCGGCGACTAGCGGTCAAAGGGAGACCCAGTACTTC. Residues: CASSPATSGQRETQYF. V gene TRBV5-4 combines with J gene TRBJ2-5; 9 bases are shared with TRBD2. The CDR3 extends over 16 amino acids. Germline CDR1 SGHNT, CDR2 YYREEE (reference sequence). V shed 4 bases, J shed 5 bases, and the junction held 12 bases outside the gene matches.

The genes are TRBV15 and TRBJ2-3; D is possibly TRBD2 (6 bases). Deletions cut 1 base from V and 0 bases from J, with 8 bases between. This CDR3 comprises 15 residues. CDR1 and CDR2 (germline): LNHNV, YYDKDF (reference sequence). The CDR3: CATSRGGTSTDTQYF. CDR3 bases: TGTGCCACCAGCAGAGGCGGGACTAGCACAGATACGCAGTATTTT.

This clone was observed a handful of times. The rearrangement links TRBV9 to TRBJ2-5; 8 bases line up with TRBD2. Germline loops: CDR1 SGDLS, CDR2 YYNGEE. Unmatched junction bases numbered 6, after V lost 0 bases and J lost 5 bases. There are 15 residues in the CDR3. The CDR3 spells CASSVAGGAGETQYF. The CDR3 DNA is TGTGCCAGCAGCGTAGCCGGGGGGGCCGGGGAGACCCAGTACTTC.

The chain couples TRBV13 to TRBJ1-2, with D unresolved. The length of the CDR3 is 15 residues. Trimming removed 4 bases at V and 6 bases at J, with 18 bases between. Germline CDR1 is PRHDT and CDR2 is FYEKMQ (reference sequence). CDR3 sequence (DNA): TGTGCCAGCAGCTCATCCCTAGGTTTGCCCGATGGCTACACCTTC. Amino acids: CASSSSLGLPDGYTF.

This chain connects TRBV5-1 to TRBJ2-5; no definite D call. This CDR3 spans 15 amino acids. V lost 0 bases, J lost 4 bases, and 13 bases lay in between. Germline loops: CDR1 SGHRS, CDR2 YFSETQ. The DNA of the CDR3 is TGCGCCAGCAGCTTGGGATCCCTTATCGGAGAGACCCAGTACTTC. It specifies CASSLGSLIGETQYF. The complete variable domain, with remaining parts taken from reference TRBV5-1 and TRBJ2-5, reads KAGVTQTPRYLIKTRGQQVTLSCSPISGHRSVSWYQQTPGQGLQFLFEYFSETQRNKGNFPGRFSGRQFSNSRSEMNVSTLELGDSALYLCASSLGSLIGETQYFGPGTRLLVL.

The rearrangement joins TRBV5-1 to TRBJ2-3; 8 nucleotides line up with TRBD1. Germline CDR1 reads SGHRS; CDR2 reads YFSETQ. This CDR3 is 14 amino acids long. V shed 3 bases, J shed 0 bases, and the junction held 0 bases outside the gene matches. The CDR3 sequence is CASSWTGSTDTQYF. The CDR3, as DNA: TGCGCCAGCAGCTGGACAGGGAGCACAGATACGCAGTATTTT.

The chain combines TRBV2 with TRBJ2-7, with 10 bases aligning to TRBD2. V lost 8 bases and J lost 2; bases outside the gene matches: 3. CDR1 and CDR2 (germline): SNHLY, FYNNEI. The CDR3 is 13 residues long. This chain's CDR3 is CASGGLAAYEQYF. The CDR3 bases are TGTGCCAGCGGCGGACTAGCGGCCTACGAGCAGTACTTC.

The chain couples TRBV7-9 to TRBJ2-5; D call uncertain. There are 12 residues in the CDR3. V was pared by 5 bases and J by 4 bases, with 8 bases between. Germline loops: CDR1 SEHNR, CDR2 FQNEAQ (reference sequence). CDR3 coding DNA: TGTGCCAGCAGCCACGAGTTAGAGACCCAGTACTTC. Translation: CASSHELETQYF.

The V and J genes are TRBV5-4 and TRBJ2-5; D remains ambiguous. With 4 bases removed from V and 3 bases from J, the gap between germline ends came to 10 bases. The CDR3 length is 13 residues. The germline V gene has CDR1 SGHNT and CDR2 YYREEE (reference sequence). In DNA, the CDR3 is TGTGCCAGCAGCCGAGGCCATAAAGAGACCCAGTACTTC. Amino acids: CASSRGHKETQYF. Based on the CDR3 plus reference TRBV5-4 and TRBJ2-5, the full variable domain is ETGVTQSPTHLIKTRGQQVTLRCSSQSGHNTVSWYQQALGQGPQFIFQYYREEENGRGNFPPRFSGLQFPNYSSELNVNALELDDSALYLCASSRGHKETQYFGPGTRLLVL.

The sample holds a few counts of this clone. The rearrangement uses TRBV4-1 and TRBJ2-4; D not certain. The V end lost 1 base, the J end lost 0 bases, and 10 bases lay between the germline ends. CDR1 is MGHRA and CDR2 is YSYEKL in the germline V gene. The length of the CDR3 is 16 residues. CDR3 coding DNA: TGCGCCAGCAGCCAAGCTGCCCGGTTAGCCAAAAACATTCAGTACTTC. Its protein product is CASSQAARLAKNIQYF.

The V gene is TRBV5-1, the J gene TRBJ2-7, with a weak D call TRBD2 (5 bases). The V gene's germline CDR1 is SGHRS and CDR2 YFSETQ. V was clipped by 1 base and J by 4 bases, with 9 bases between them. The CDR3 length is 13 residues. The CDR3 reads CASSLLGEYEQYF. Written as DNA, the CDR3 is TGCGCCAGCAGCTTGCTCGGGGAGTACGAGCAGTACTTC.

The genes are TRBV29-1 and TRBJ1-5; no firm D call. V was cut by 4 bases and J by 7 bases, with 11 bases left in between. There are 12 residues in the CDR3. The V gene's germline CDR1 is SQVTM and CDR2 ANQGSEA. CDR3 residues: CSVVFAGQPQHF. CDR3 nucleotide sequence: TGCAGCGTTGTTTTTGCGGGGCAGCCCCAGCATTTT. Complete variable domain (other parts from reference TRBV29-1 and TRBJ1-5): SAVISQKPSRDICQRGTSLTIQCQVDSQVTMMFWYRQQPGQSLTLIATANQGSEATYESGFVIDKFPISRPNLTFSTLTVSNMSPEDSSIYLCSVVFAGQPQHFGDGTRLSIL.

This sequence joins TRBV23-1 and TRBJ2-3, with 10 nucleotides matching TRBD2. TRBV23-1 is placed among ORFs of uncertain function. The CDR3 is made up of 18 amino acids. V was pared by 4 bases and J by 5 bases, with 15 bases of the junction left unmatched. CDR3 nucleotides: TGCGCCAGCAGTCTTCTACCCGCAACTAGCGGGGACCTAGATACGCAGTATTTT. Protein product: CASSLLPATSGDLDTQYF.

Only a few counts were recorded for this clone. The chain carries TRBV30 and TRBJ2-5; D may be TRBD1 (7 bases). CDR3 size: 16 residues. V lost 4 bases, J lost 2 bases, and 20 bases lay in between. Germline values: CDR1 GTSNPN, CDR2 SVGIG (reference sequence). The CDR3 loop is CAWKLQTGTFQETQYF. The CDR3 DNA reads as TGTGCCTGGAAACTGCAGACAGGGACTTTTCAAGAGACCCAGTACTTC.

The chain uses TRBV18 and TRBJ2-5; maybe TRBD1 (6 bases). This CDR3 region has 14 residues. The V gene lost 5 bases and the J gene lost 2 bases, with 12 bases spanning the gap. CDR1 KGHSH and CDR2 LQKENI come from the germline V gene. In nucleotides, the CDR3 is TGTGCCAGCTCAAGTTTTCAGGGGCAAGAGACCCAGTACTTC. This gives the protein CASSSFQGQETQYF.

The chain is built from TRBV14 and TRBJ1-1; no clear D. Germline assignment: CDR1 SGHDN and CDR2 FVKESK. V was pared by 2 bases and J by 3 bases, with 7 bases between. The CDR3 has 13 residues. This CDR3 reads CASSQTLYTEAFF. The CDR3 nucleotides read TGTGCCAGCAGCCAAACTCTGTACACTGAAGCTTTCTTT.

V and J are TRBV7-8 and TRBJ2-1; 8 bases align to TRBD1. The germline gives CDR1 SGHVS, CDR2 FQNEAQ. V was pared by 5 bases and J by 3 bases, with 9 bases of the junction left unmatched. This CDR3 is built from 16 residues. The CDR3 protein is CASSQGRDRNYNEQFF. The CDR3 region has the DNA TGTGCCAGCAGCCAGGGCAGGGACAGGAACTACAATGAGCAGTTCTTC. The whole variable domain, filled in from reference TRBV7-8 and TRBJ2-1, reads GAGVSQSPRYKVAKRGQDVALRCDPISGHVSLFWYQQALGQGPEFLTYFQNEAQLDKSGLPSDRFFAERPEGSVSTLKIQRTQQEDSAVYLCASSQGRDRNYNEQFFGPGTRLTVL.

Only a few counts were recorded for this clone. This CDR3 is CASSQVGEQFF. The CDR3 DNA reads TGCGCCAGCAGCCAAGTCGGTGAGCAGTTCTTC. The V call is TRBV4-1, the J call TRBJ2-1; D gene unclear. Germline lookup yields CDR1 MGHRA and CDR2 YSYEKL. The CDR3 has 11 amino acids. The V end was cut by 1 base, the J end by 9 bases, with 4 bases between.

This sequence joins TRBV5-1 and TRBJ2-7; 8 bases are shared with TRBD1. After removal of 3 bases from V and 5 bases from J, the junction contained 7 bases not matched to a gene. CDR3 length equals 14 residues. Germline V gene sequence: CDR1 SGHRS, CDR2 YFSETQ. Here the CDR3 reads CASSSGTGGHEQYF. CDR3 nucleotide sequence: TGCGCCAGCAGCTCCGGGACAGGTGGGCACGAGCAGTACTTC.

As DNA, the CDR3 is TGCGCCAGCAGCTCCCCTGCGGGAGGCTCCTACAATGAGCAGTTCTTC. It codes for CASSSPAGGSYNEQFF. The chain combines TRBV4-1 with TRBJ2-1; 8 bases fit TRBD2. Germline CDR1 is MGHRA and CDR2 is YSYEKL. This CDR3 contains 16 residues. With 5 bases clipped from V and 0 bases from J, the junction kept 6 bases outside the gene matches.

This clone showed up just a few times. The chain carries TRBV12-5 and TRBJ1-5, with TRBD1 matching over 7 bases. This CDR3 spans 15 amino acids. Germline trimming cut 5 bases from V and 0 bases from J; bases unmatched to any gene: 4. Germline CDR1 is LGHNT and CDR2 is FRNRAP. The DNA for the CDR3 is TGTGCTAGTGGTACAGGGGCAAGTAGCAATCAGCCCCAGCATTTT. It specifies CASGTGASSNQPQHF. Full variable domain (missing parts from reference TRBV12-5 and TRBJ1-5): DARVTQTPRHKVTEMGQEVTMRCQPILGHNTVFWYRQTMMQGLELLAYFRNRAPLDDSGMPKDRFSAEMPDATLATLKIQPSEPRDSAVYFCASGTGASSNQPQHFGDGTRLSIL.